This is a list of T cell receptor beta chains from one sample in a study of lymphopenia after photon versus proton radiotherapy. TCRdb's copy holds only in-frame clones and misses some; the assay was immunoSEQ multiplex PCR. The table includes fewer than 25,000 clones, around four fifths detected once. The sequencing here drew on peripheral blood, taken from a patient treated with photon-based radiotherapy. The receptors here all came from a man aged 35 to 55 with gastric cancer. Both conserved end residues are part of each CDR3. The D gene is left open where the match is weak. The size field is filled for only some rows; it gives once, few, many or a size class.

d_call	v_call	clone_size	j_call	cdr3_nt	cdr3_aa
NA	TRBV28	NA	TRBJ1-2	TGTGCCAGCGTGAGGCCGGGAGGCTATGGCTACACCTTC	CASVRPGGYGYTF
NA	TRBV4-2	few	TRBJ1-6	TGTGCCAGCAGCGTCCGACAGGCCGAGGGTTCACCCCTCCACTTT	CASSVRQAEGSPLHF
NA	TRBV7-3	NA	TRBJ1-3	TGTGCCAGCAGCCCAGACAGTCGCTCTGGAAACACCATATATTTT	CASSPDSRSGNTIYF
TRBD1	TRBV4-3	NA	TRBJ2-1	TGCGCCAGCAGCCAAGATTTGGGACAGGGGGGCAATGAGCAGTTCTTC	CASSQDLGQGGNEQFF
NA	TRBV7-8	NA	TRBJ2-5	TGTGCCAGCAGCCTCCCCCAGGGGGAGACCCAGTACTTC	CASSLPQGETQYF
NA	TRBV30	NA	TRBJ1-2	TGTGCCTGGGAGGGCGGCGAAGGCTATGGCTACACCTTC	CAWEGGEGYGYTF
TRBD1	TRBV4-2	few	TRBJ1-1	TGTGCCAGCAGCCAAGAAAGGCAGGGGGGCACTGAAGCTTTCTTT	CASSQERQGGTEAFF
TRBD1	TRBV7-6	NA	TRBJ1-3	TGTGCCAGCAGCATCGGGACAGTACTAACCCGCTCTGGAAACACCATATATTTT	CASSIGTVLTRSGNTIYF
NA	TRBV5-5	NA	TRBJ2-5	TGTGCCAGCAGCTTGGCAGGCCGAGAGACCCAGTACTTC	CASSLAGRETQYF
TRBD1	TRBV27	NA	TRBJ1-6	TGTGCCAGCAGCCCCGGGACAGGACATCTCCACTTT	CASSPGTGHLHF
TRBD2	TRBV7-3	NA	TRBJ2-1	TGTGCCAGCAGCTTAACACCTAGCGGGGGCTCGAGTGAGCAGTTCTTC	CASSLTPSGGSSEQFF
NA	TRBV19	NA	TRBJ1-2	TGTGCCAGTAGCGATGGCGGAGCTAACTATGGCTACACCTTC	CASSDGGANYGYTF
NA	TRBV6-5	NA	TRBJ1-2	TGTGCCAGCAGCCTGAGAGGGGGGGTCAACTATGGCTACACCTTC	CASSLRGGVNYGYTF
TRBD1	TRBV30	NA	TRBJ2-5	TGTGCCTGGAGTGCCGGGACAGGTGCTTGGGAGGCCCAGTACTTC	CAWSAGTGAWEAQYF
NA	TRBV21-1	NA	TRBJ2-5	TGTGCCAGCAGCAAGAACAGAAAAAACCAAGAGACCCAGTACTTC	CASSKNRKNQETQYF
NA	TRBV15	NA	TRBJ2-7	TGTGCCACCAGCAGAGGGGAGCAGCACGAGCAGTACTTC	CATSRGEQHEQYF
NA	TRBV4-1	NA	TRBJ2-1	TGCGCCAGCAGCCAAGGGGTATGGTTGGCAAAGGGCAATGAGCAGTTCTTC	CASSQGVWLAKGNEQFF
TRBD1	TRBV7-9	NA	TRBJ1-3	TGTGCCAGCAGCTCACAGGGGGCAGGTGGAAACACCATATATTTT	CASSSQGAGGNTIYF
NA	TRBV5-4	NA	TRBJ1-6	TGTGCCAGCAGCTTAGGCAGACAGGTTAATTCACCCCTCCACTTT	CASSLGRQVNSPLHF
TRBD2	TRBV5-1	NA	TRBJ2-3	TGCGCCAGCAGCTTTCTAGGGCCAGCGGGGGGCAGCGCAGATACGCAGTATTTT	CASSFLGPAGGSADTQYF
NA	TRBV9	once	TRBJ1-5	TGTGCCAGCAGCGTAGATGGGGCTAATCAGCCCCAGCATTTT	CASSVDGANQPQHF
TRBD1	TRBV5-1	NA	TRBJ2-2	TGCGCCAGCAGCTTGAGGGGGCGCGGCACCGGGGAGCTGTTTTTT	CASSLRGRGTGELFF
NA	TRBV4-3	NA	TRBJ1-3	TGCGCCAGCAGCCAAGACCTAGGGGGGGGAAACACCATATATTTT	CASSQDLGGGNTIYF
NA	TRBV30	NA	TRBJ2-7	TGTGCCCATGGAACAGGACGGGCCTTGGAGCAGTACTTC	CAHGTGRALEQYF
NA	TRBV7-6	NA	TRBJ2-7	TGTGCCAGCAGCTTAGTTGTATCCGGTTCCTCCTACGAGCAGTACTTC	CASSLVVSGSSYEQYF
TRBD2	TRBV7-2	NA	TRBJ2-5	TGTGCCAGCAGCTTTGGGACTACCCAAGAGACCCAGTACTTC	CASSFGTTQETQYF
NA	TRBV9	NA	TRBJ2-3	TGTGCCAGCAGCGTAGTTGGGACAGATACGCAGTATTTT	CASSVVGTDTQYF
NA	TRBV2	NA	TRBJ1-3	TGTGCCAGCAGTGGGGGACACTTGTCCTCTGGAAACACCATATATTTT	CASSGGHLSSGNTIYF
NA	TRBV2	NA	TRBJ2-3	TGTGCCAGCGCCCCCCGGGGAGATACGCAGTATTTT	CASAPRGDTQYF
NA	TRBV28	NA	TRBJ1-6	TGTGCCAGCAGTTTCGGAGGCAATTCACCCCTCCACTTT	CASSFGGNSPLHF
NA	TRBV5-1	NA	TRBJ2-7	TGCGCCAGCAGTCGGTACGGCGACTACGAGCAGTACTTC	CASSRYGDYEQYF
NA	TRBV4-3	NA	TRBJ2-3	TGCGCCAGCAGCCAAGAGGGGGGGCTGGGTACGCAGTATTTT	CASSQEGGLGTQYF
NA	TRBV5-4	NA	TRBJ2-2	TGTGCCAGCAGCTTGGCTAGGAACACCGGGGAGCTGTTTTTT	CASSLARNTGELFF
NA	TRBV7-3	once	TRBJ1-6	TGTGCCAGCAGCTTAACGTCAGGCTTCTCCTATAATTCACCCCTCCACTTT	CASSLTSGFSYNSPLHF
NA	TRBV5-4	NA	TRBJ1-6	TGTGCCAGCAGCCTATTCGACCTGGAAGGGAATTCACCCCTCCACTTT	CASSLFDLEGNSPLHF
TRBD2	TRBV19	NA	TRBJ2-5	TGTGCCAGTAGTACGGGACTCTCGGGAGGAGAGACCCAGTACTTC	CASSTGLSGGETQYF
TRBD1	TRBV2	once	TRBJ1-2	TGTGCCAGCATTCCCCCGGGGGGGACAGGGAAGGACTACACCTTC	CASIPPGGTGKDYTF
NA	TRBV18	NA	TRBJ2-3	TGTGCCAGCTCAGCAGGGACAGATACGCAGTATTTT	CASSAGTDTQYF
NA	TRBV6-4	NA	TRBJ2-1	TGTGCCAGCAGTGACTCGTGGGGGGTAGGAAATGAGCAGTTCTTC	CASSDSWGVGNEQFF
TRBD1	TRBV19	NA	TRBJ2-7	TGTGCCAGTAGTGGCCCCCTCAGGGGGAAGGAGGACGAGCAGTACTTC	CASSGPLRGKEDEQYF
NA	TRBV11-2	once	TRBJ2-5	TGTGCCAGCAGCTTAGTCGGGGCATCTATAGAGACCCAGTACTTC	CASSLVGASIETQYF
NA	TRBV18	NA	TRBJ1-1	TGTGCCAGCTCACCACCTAACAGCGAAGCTTTCTTT	CASSPPNSEAFF
TRBD1	TRBV10-3	NA	TRBJ2-7	TGTGCCATCGTCCCGGGACAGGGGACCCACGAGCAGTACTTC	CAIVPGQGTHEQYF
NA	TRBV19	NA	TRBJ2-7	TGTGCCAGTAGTCTCGGCTACGAGCAGTACTTC	CASSLGYEQYF
NA	TRBV9	NA	TRBJ2-7	TGTGCCAGCAGCCCAACCCTCAGAGCCACCCCCTACGAGCAGTACTTC	CASSPTLRATPYEQYF
TRBD1	TRBV27	NA	TRBJ1-2	TGTGCCAGCAGTTATACAGGGGAACATGGCTACACCTTC	CASSYTGEHGYTF
TRBD1	TRBV18	NA	TRBJ2-1	TGTGCCAGCTCATTTTCGGACAGGGGCGGGTCCTACAATGAGCAGTTCTTC	CASSFSDRGGSYNEQFF
NA	TRBV9	NA	TRBJ2-3	TGTGCCAGCAGCGTAGGGCTAGAGTTGACAGATACGCAGTATTTT	CASSVGLELTDTQYF
TRBD1	TRBV2	NA	TRBJ2-2	TGTGCCAGCAGTCCACAGGGGACAGGCGGGGAGCTGTTTTTT	CASSPQGTGGELFF
NA	TRBV4-3	NA	TRBJ2-7	TGCGCCAGCAGCCAAGATCGGAGAAGGGGAGGCGAGCAGTACTTC	CASSQDRRRGGEQYF
NA	TRBV10-3	NA	TRBJ1-1	TGTGCCATCGCCGTGGGTAACCAGGGTGACACTGAAGCTTTCTTT	CAIAVGNQGDTEAFF
NA	TRBV28	few	TRBJ1-2	TGTGCCAGCACGAACAGGGCGAACTATGGCTACACCTTC	CASTNRANYGYTF
NA	TRBV7-2	NA	TRBJ1-5	TGTGCCAGCAGCTTTTTACAGGGCGGACAGCCCCAGCATTTT	CASSFLQGGQPQHF
NA	TRBV6-1	NA	TRBJ2-2	TGTGCCAGCAGTGAAGCGTTCTTCCCGGGACCGCCGGGGACCGGGGAGCTGTTTTTT	CASSEAFFPGPPGTGELFF
TRBD1	TRBV7-2	NA	TRBJ2-7	TGTGCCAGCAGCCCCCCGTTCCCAGGGGGAAAGGACGAGCAGTACTTC	CASSPPFPGGKDEQYF
TRBD2	TRBV30	NA	TRBJ2-1	TGTGCCTGGGATATAGCGGGGGGGAGAGATGAGCAGTTCTTC	CAWDIAGGRDEQFF
NA	TRBV5-1	NA	TRBJ2-2	TGCGCCAGCAGGGGGGATACCGGAGACACCGGGGAGCTGTTTTTT	CASRGDTGDTGELFF